One sample yielded the 5 T cell receptor beta chains listed below, sequenced in a study of control samples from healthy donors and cancer patients. The repertoire was sequenced with immunoSEQ multiplex PCR; TCRdb's copy has only in-frame clones and lacks some. The sample gives around 110,000 clones, around nine tenths of which show up once; 2% to 3% is in the top ten. The sequencing sample was made of blood. These receptors were obtained from a woman aged 65 to 85 in good health.

This clone has a single count. V usage is TRBV9 and J usage is TRBJ1-1; D not certain. V was shortened by 0 bases and J by 5 bases, with 11 bases between the two germline ends. Germline CDR1 reads SGDLS; CDR2 reads YYNGEE. The CDR3 is 14 amino acids. CDR3 bases: TGTGCCAGCAGCGTAGAAGTGGGAGAGACTGAAGCTTTCTTT. Translating gives CASSVEVGETEAFF.

This chain uses TRBV25-1 with TRBJ1-1; D remains unclear. The germline CDR1 and CDR2 sequences are MGHDK and SYGVNS. The V and J ends lost 7 bases and 0 bases respectively, with 12 bases between them. The CDR3 runs to 14 residues. CDR3 in amino acids: CASISAQLNTEAFF. CDR3 sequence (DNA): TGTGCCAGCATAAGTGCGCAGTTGAACACTGAAGCTTTCTTT.

The chain combines TRBV3-1 (or the pseudogene TRBV3-2) with TRBJ1-1; 7 nucleotides line up with TRBD1. The CDR3 has 14 amino acids. CDR1 is LGHDT, CDR2 YNNKEL, per germline (reference sequence). Unmatched junction bases numbered 12, after V lost 4 bases and J lost 10 bases. The CDR3 spells CASSRAGTEVGAFF. In DNA, the CDR3 is TGTGCCAGCAGCCGCGCCGGGACAGAAGTCGGAGCTTTCTTT.

The rearrangement uses TRBV6-6 and TRBJ2-7, with TRBD1 as a possible D gene (6 bases). The V and J ends lost 7 bases and 7 bases respectively, with 20 bases between them. Germline lookup yields CDR1 MNHNY and CDR2 SVGAGI (reference sequence). This CDR3 has 14 amino acids. This chain's CDR3 is CASNPQGTMGEQYF. In nucleotides, the CDR3 is TGTGCCAGCAATCCACAGGGTACCATGGGGGAGCAGTACTTC.

V is TRBV5-4 and J is TRBJ2-2; 7 nucleotides agree with TRBD1. This CDR3 comprises 15 residues. Per germline, CDR1 SGHNT and CDR2 YYREEE (reference sequence). The V gene end was trimmed by 5 bases and the J gene end by 4 bases; junction bases not matched to a gene: 8. The chain's CDR3 is CASRRGQPGTGELFF. CDR3 in DNA: TGTGCCAGCAGACGGGGACAGCCGGGCACCGGGGAGCTGTTTTTT.